These 24 T cell receptor beta chains share one sample of origin, sequenced in a study of Ad26.COV2.S vaccination and SARS-CoV-2 variants. As to treatment: roughly 18 received Ad26.COV2.S at low or high dose, single or two shots; 5 received placebo; per-sample allocation not given. After the first vaccine or placebo injection, samples were drawn on day 63. Assay: immunoSEQ multiplex PCR; the TCRdb copy retains only in-frame clones and omits some. Of around 400,000 clones listed, 75% to 95% were seen once; the top ten hold roughly an eighth. This sample comprised peripheral blood, obtained in a trial of Ad26.COV2.S vaccine versus placebo. These receptor sequences come from a person aged 18-60 years who received the Ad26.COV2.S COVID-19 vaccine or a placebo.

The chain uses TRBV7-9 and TRBJ2-7; D may be TRBD1 (5 bases). Trimming removed 2 bases from V and 1 base from J, with 12 bases in between. The CDR3 has 15 residues. Germline V gene sequence: CDR1 SEHNR, CDR2 FQNEAQ (reference sequence). DNA of the CDR3: TGTGCCAGCAGCTTATCTTCCAGGGATTCCTACGAGCAGTACTTC. Protein sequence: CASSLSSRDSYEQYF. Using reference TRBV7-9 and TRBJ2-7 for the parts outside the CDR3, the full variable domain is DTGVSQNPRHKITKRGQNVTFRCDPISEHNRLYWYRQTLGQGPEFLTYFQNEAQLEKSRLLSDRFSAERPKGSFSTLEIQRTEQGDSAMYLCASSLSSRDSYEQYFGPGTRLTVT.

This sequence joins TRBV19 and TRBJ1-5, with 9 bases lining up with TRBD1. CDR3 size: 14 residues. V lost 5 bases, J lost 5 bases, and 4 bases stayed unmatched. Germline CDR1 is LNHDA and CDR2 is SQIVND (reference sequence). CDR3 loop: CASSPGTGYQPQHF. The DNA of the CDR3 is TGTGCCAGTAGTCCCGGGACAGGGTATCAGCCCCAGCATTTT.

The chain employs TRBV4-2 and TRBJ2-5, with a possible D match to TRBD2 (5 bases). V shed 0 bases and J shed 5 bases, with 13 bases lying between them. The CDR3 has 15 residues. Germline CDR1 is LGHNA and CDR2 is YNFKEQ. The CDR3 DNA follows: TGTGCCAGCAGCCAAGATATCGGGGTTAGCGAGACCCAGTACTTC. As protein: CASSQDIGVSETQYF.

This clone appeared a single time. This chain links TRBV5-1 with TRBJ2-2, with 10 positions matching TRBD2. The CDR3 length is 20 residues. V dropped 3 bases and J dropped 0; count of bases not matched to a gene: 14. Germline CDR1 is SGHRS and CDR2 is YFSETQ. The CDR3 protein is CASSSILAGGAVANTGELFF. DNA of the CDR3: TGCGCCAGCAGCTCCATATTAGCGGGAGGCGCCGTTGCGAACACCGGGGAGCTGTTTTTT.

V and J are TRBV24-1 and TRBJ2-3; the match to TRBD1 covers 9 bases. CDR3 length: 16 amino acids. V was pared by 4 bases and J by 2 bases, with 6 bases of the junction left unmatched. Per the germline V gene, CDR1 is KGHDR and CDR2 is SFDVKD. CDR3: CATSDPGTGNTDTQYF. The CDR3 coding sequence is TGTGCCACCAGTGACCCCGGGACAGGGAACACAGATACGCAGTATTTT.

V gene TRBV7-9 combines with J gene TRBJ2-1; TRBD2 matches 7 bases. CDR1 is SEHNR, CDR2 FQNEAQ, per germline (reference sequence). CDR3 length: 14 amino acids. The V segment lost 7 bases and the J segment 3 bases; nucleotides outside the gene matches: 6. Here the CDR3 reads CASTRGDRYNEQFF. The CDR3 region has the DNA TGTGCCAGCACCCGGGGGGACCGCTACAATGAGCAGTTCTTC.

The chain combines TRBV29-1 with TRBJ2-3, with TRBD1 as a possible D gene (5 bases). V lost 4 bases, J lost 0 bases, and 11 bases lay in between. The CDR3 length is 14 residues. CDR1 and CDR2 (germline): SQVTM, ANQGSEA. CDR3: CSVVGATSTDTQYF. The CDR3 DNA reads TGCAGCGTTGTAGGGGCGACTAGCACAGATACGCAGTATTTT.

V and J are TRBV27 and TRBJ2-7, with D perhaps TRBD1 (5 bases). Germline V lookup: CDR1 MNHEY, CDR2 SMNVEV (reference sequence). The germline V and J ends were trimmed by 6 bases and 5 bases, with 17 bases remaining between them. CDR3 length: 14 residues. This chain's CDR3 is CASRLTDRKDEQYF. CDR3 sequence (DNA): TGTGCCAGCAGATTAACAGACAGAAAGGACGAGCAGTACTTC.

The chain carries TRBV5-1 and TRBJ2-1; TRBD2 agrees at 10 bases. The V and J ends lost 4 bases and 4 bases, in that order; junction bases with no gene match: 20. The CDR3 runs to 20 residues. Per germline, CDR1 SGHRS and CDR2 YFSETQ. In DNA, the CDR3 is TGCGCCAGCAGCGGCCCCCCCGGGACTAGCGCCGTCTTCTTTTACAATGAGCAGTTCTTC. It encodes CASSGPPGTSAVFFYNEQFF.

The CDR3 region has the DNA TGTGCCAGCAGCTTGGGGCAGGGCCTCTACGAGCAGTACTTC. Translated: CASSLGQGLYEQYF. The chain has TRBV5-5 and TRBJ2-7; perhaps TRBD1 as D (5 bases). The CDR3 is 14 amino acids. Trimming removed 0 bases at V and 3 bases at J, with 10 bases between. Germline V gives CDR1 SGHKS, CDR2 YYEKEE (reference sequence).

This chain links TRBV4-2 with TRBJ2-2, with unresolved D. Between the trimmed V and J ends, which lost 4 bases and 1 base, there was a span of 7 bases. The CDR3 has 14 residues. Germline-derived CDR1 and CDR2 are LGHNA and YNFKEQ. CDR3 in amino acids: CASSREENTGELFF. The CDR3 nucleotides read TGTGCCAGCAGCCGGGAAGAGAACACCGGGGAGCTGTTTTTT.

This clone was picked up one time. This chain joins TRBV7-8 and TRBJ1-5; D might be TRBD1 (5 bases). Germline lookup yields CDR1 SGHVS and CDR2 FQNEAQ. The CDR3 is 16 residues long. V was trimmed by 1 base and J by 0 bases, leaving 10 bases between them. CDR3 nucleotide sequence: TGTGCCAGCAGCTTAGGAAGGGGATATAGCAATCAGCCCCAGCATTTT. This sequence encodes CASSLGRGYSNQPQHF.

This clone was detected only once. The rearrangement joins TRBV6-2 or TRBV6-3 to TRBJ2-7; 8 bases are a match to TRBD2. With V trimmed by 4 bases and J by 6 bases, 8 bases remained unmatched. The CDR3 consists of 14 residues. Germline V gives CDR1 MNHEY, CDR2 SVGEGT. CDR3 in DNA: TGTGCCAGCAGTTGGCTCGGGAGGGCAAGCGAGCAGTACTTC. Its protein is CASSWLGRASEQYF.

The chain joins TRBV3-1 (or the pseudogene TRBV3-2) to TRBJ2-3; 12 nucleotides match TRBD2. The V gene's germline CDR1 is LGHDT and CDR2 YNNKEL (reference sequence). CDR3 size: 16 residues. The V gene end was trimmed by 4 bases and the J gene end by 3 bases; junction bases not matched to a gene: 5. The chain's CDR3 is CASSRRTSGRTDTQYF. CDR3 DNA: TGTGCCAGCAGCCGTCGAACTAGCGGGAGGACAGATACGCAGTATTTT.

The chain is built from TRBV27 and TRBJ1-4, with 10 bases matching TRBD1. The CDR3 has 16 amino acids. Per germline, CDR1 MNHEY and CDR2 SMNVEV (reference sequence). Germline trimming cut 6 bases from V and 0 bases from J; bases unmatched to any gene: 4. This CDR3 reads CASSRQGASTNEKLFF. The CDR3 DNA follows: TGTGCCAGCAGCCGACAGGGGGCGTCAACTAATGAAAAACTGTTTTTT.

The rearrangement joins TRBV27 to TRBJ2-5; D is unclear. V lost 2 bases, J lost 1 base, and 8 bases lay in between. The CDR3 spans 14 residues. Germline loops: CDR1 MNHEY, CDR2 SMNVEV (reference sequence). DNA of the CDR3: TGTGCCAGCAGTTTACTTGGCGGCCAAGAGACCCAGTACTTC. Its protein product is CASSLLGGQETQYF.

This clone was seen only a few times. J is TRBJ2-1 and V is TRBV27; weak D call: TRBD2 (5 bases). CDR3 length equals 14 residues. Trimming stripped 0 bases from V and 10 bases from J, with 13 bases between. Germline values: CDR1 MNHEY, CDR2 SMNVEV (reference sequence). This CDR3 reads CASSLSALLVEQFF. The CDR3 DNA follows: TGTGCCAGCAGTTTATCCGCCTTACTAGTGGAGCAGTTCTTC.

The chain employs TRBV5-1 and TRBJ2-1, with 15 bases fitting TRBD2. The germline CDR1 and CDR2 sequences are SGHRS and YFSETQ. V was clipped by 4 bases and J by 0 bases; unmatched bases: 8. This CDR3 is 19 amino acids long. CDR3 DNA: TGCGCCAGCAGCCAAGGACTAGCGGGAGGGTTGAGCTCCTACAATGAGCAGTTCTTC. Its translation is CASSQGLAGGLSSYNEQFF.

The V and J genes are TRBV7-6 and TRBJ1-4; 10 bases agree with TRBD1. The CDR3 sequence is 15 residues long. CDR1 and CDR2 from the germline V gene are SGHVS and FNYEAQ. Trimming took 4 bases from V and 8 from J; bases not matched to a gene: 7. The CDR3 DNA reads as TGTGCCAGCAGCTCTGACGGGACAGGGGTAGAAAAACTGTTTTTT. Protein product: CASSSDGTGVEKLFF.

J is TRBJ2-7 and V is TRBV27; possibly TRBD1 for D (5 bases). The CDR3 is made up of 19 amino acids. Germline V gives CDR1 MNHEY, CDR2 SMNVEV (reference sequence). V was trimmed by 5 bases and J by 3 bases, leaving 29 bases between them. CDR3 nucleotides: TGTGCCAGCAGTCCAACCACCCCCAGGGTAAAGGCCTTAGACTACGAGCAGTACTTC. Translated, it gives CASSPTTPRVKALDYEQYF.

The chain uses TRBV6-1 and TRBJ1-5; 7 bases fit TRBD1. The CDR3 is 17 residues long. CDR1 is MNHNS and CDR2 is SASEGT in the germline V gene. With 3 bases clipped from V and 5 bases from J, the junction kept 13 bases outside the gene matches. CDR3 nucleotide sequence: TGTGCCAGCAGTGACGAGGACAGGATTAGTTTAGATCAGCCCCAGCATTTT. Translating it yields CASSDEDRISLDQPQHF.

This chain connects TRBV6-2 or TRBV6-3 to TRBJ2-1, with a weak D call TRBD1 (5 bases). Trimming shortened V by 6 bases and J by 4 bases, and 19 bases separated the two germline ends. CDR1 and CDR2 (germline): MNHEY, SVGEGT. This CDR3 contains 16 residues. CDR3 DNA: TGTGCCAGCAGCCCACTGGTAGGGGTCCGATACAATGAGCAGTTCTTC. Amino acids: CASSPLVGVRYNEQFF.

V and J are TRBV5-1 and TRBJ2-1, with 10 positions matching TRBD2. V shed 1 base, J shed 5 bases, and the junction held 6 bases outside the gene matches. CDR3 length: 16 amino acids. Germline CDR1 and CDR2: SGHRS and YFSETQ. The CDR3 coding sequence is TGCGCCAGCAGCTTGTTACTAGCGGGAACCCACAATGAGCAGTTCTTC. This sequence encodes CASSLLLAGTHNEQFF.

This sequence joins TRBV21-1 and TRBJ2-7. TRBV21-1 is an annotated pseudogene. CDR3 length equals 12 residues. CDR3 sequence (DNA): TGTGCCAGCAGCAAACTCTCCACCGAGCAGTACTTC. It is translated as CASSKLSTEQYF.